One and the same sample provided the 12 T cell receptor beta chains below, sequenced in a study of CD8 T cells in ankylosing spondylitis. These receptors' antigens are unknown. TCRdb independently ran MiXCR on the 5' RACE reads; one entry per CDR3 protein. The repertoire includes about 540,000 distinct CDR3 sequences, approximately 12% of them detected once, and about 6.5% sits in the top ten. Study conclusions and caveats: A motif of under 10 highly homologous TCR beta variants was seen as apparently characteristic of ankylosing spondylitis blood.

Input material: blood, either unsorted or a sorted T cell fraction (not recorded which). These receptors all stem from a male donor with ankylosing spondylitis.

This clonotype showed up many times. V gene TRBV29-1 combines with J gene TRBJ1-1, with no clear D. CDR3 size: 12 residues. V dropped 4 bases and J dropped 0 bases, with 6 bases sitting between them. The germline V gene has CDR1 SQVTM and CDR2 ANQGSEA. CDR3 coding DNA: TGCAGCGTTGGCCTAATGAACACTGAAGCTTTCTTT. This sequence encodes CSVGLMNTEAFF. The full variable domain, with the rest looked up from reference TRBV29-1 and TRBJ1-1, is SAVISQKPSRDICQRGTSLTIQCQVDSQVTMMFWYRQQPGQSLTLIATANQGSEATYESGFVIDKFPISRPNLTFSTLTVSNMSPEDSSIYLCSVGLMNTEAFFGQGTRLTVV.

The J gene is TRBJ2-5, the V gene TRBV29-1; D unresolved. The CDR3 covers 12 residues. V lost 2 bases to trimming and J lost 1 base, with 5 bases between them. Germline lookup yields CDR1 SQVTM and CDR2 ANQGSEA. The CDR3 DNA is TGCAGCGTTGAATCCCTCCAAGAGACCCAGTACTTC. As protein: CSVESLQETQYF.

This chain joins TRBV6-1 and TRBJ1-3; the match to TRBD1 covers 7 bases. The V gene end was trimmed by 2 bases and the J gene end by 0 bases; junction bases not matched to a gene: 13. The germline gives CDR1 MNHNS, CDR2 SASEGT. This CDR3 contains 19 residues. The CDR3 here is CASSEFKIIQGTSGNTIYF. The CDR3 DNA is TGTGCCAGCAGTGAATTCAAGATAATACAGGGGACCTCTGGAAACACCATATATTTT.

This clonotype was picked up a small number of times. The chain couples TRBV6-1 to TRBJ1-2; D unresolved. Germline CDR1 and CDR2: MNHNS and SASEGT. This CDR3 spans 14 amino acids. V gave up 6 bases and J gave up 2 bases, with 13 bases separating them. DNA for the CDR3: TGTGCCAGCAGCGGTCCCCTTGGAAACTATGGCTACACCTTC. This gives the protein CASSGPLGNYGYTF.

This sequence joins TRBV12-5 and TRBJ2-1, with unresolved D. The ends were cut back, 7 bases at V and 0 bases at J, with 7 bases in the middle. CDR1 is LGHNT, CDR2 FRNRAP, per germline. CDR3 length: 13 amino acids. The CDR3 sequence: CASEWASYNEQFF. CDR3 bases: TGTGCTAGTGAGTGGGCCTCCTACAATGAGCAGTTCTTC.

The chain joins TRBV14 to TRBJ1-2, with unresolved D. The V gene lost 4 bases and the J gene lost 7 bases, with 13 bases spanning the gap. The V gene's germline CDR1 is SGHDN and CDR2 FVKESK. The CDR3 runs to 13 residues. The CDR3 spells CASSLYGVGGYTF. The CDR3 bases are TGTGCCAGCAGCCTGTACGGGGTCGGTGGCTACACCTTC.

The rearrangement links TRBV20-1 to TRBJ1-3; a possible D gene is TRBD1 (5 bases). This CDR3 is 14 amino acids long. The germline V and J ends were trimmed by 5 bases and 4 bases, with 15 bases remaining between them. From germline, CDR1 is DFQATT and CDR2 SNEGSKA (reference sequence). This chain's CDR3 is CSAPHQGPGNTIYF. CDR3 coding DNA: TGCAGTGCTCCCCATCAGGGTCCAGGAAACACCATATATTTT.

This clonotype was seen repeatedly, ten times or more. The chain couples TRBV7-8 to TRBJ2-2; D remains ambiguous. The V gene lost 5 bases and the J gene lost 4 bases, with 14 bases spanning the gap. Germline CDR1 SGHVS, CDR2 FQNEAQ. The length of the CDR3 is 15 residues. In nucleotides, the CDR3 is TGTGCCAGCAGCCTCACCCCTTATCTCACCGGGGAGCTGTTTTTT. Its protein product is CASSLTPYLTGELFF. Complete variable domain (other parts from reference TRBV7-8 and TRBJ2-2): GAGVSQSPRYKVAKRGQDVALRCDPISGHVSLFWYQQALGQGPEFLTYFQNEAQLDKSGLPSDRFFAERPEGSVSTLKIQRTQQEDSAVYLCASSLTPYLTGELFFGEGSRLTVL.

This clonotype was counted ten times or more. The chain recombines TRBV24-1 with TRBJ2-1; 15 bases align to TRBD2. This CDR3 is 16 amino acids long. Trimming took 5 bases from V and 8 from J; bases not matched to a gene: 6. Germline V gene lookup returns CDR1 KGHDR and CDR2 SFDVKD. The CDR3 DNA reads TGTGCCACCAGTGGTAGGGGACTAGCGGGAGGAGATGAGCAGTTCTTC. Its protein product is CATSGRGLAGGDEQFF.

This clonotype has a count of ten or more. The rearrangement joins TRBV27 to TRBJ2-1, with 8 bases aligning to TRBD1. The CDR3 has 16 amino acids. Germline V lookup: CDR1 MNHEY, CDR2 SMNVEV (reference sequence). With V trimmed by 6 bases and J by 4 bases, 11 bases remained unmatched. In DNA form, the CDR3 reads TGTGCCAGCAGAGTGACAGGGGCTGGTGGGTACAATGAGCAGTTCTTC. Encoded protein: CASRVTGAGGYNEQFF.

This clonotype was counted only a few times. The J gene is TRBJ2-3, the V gene TRBV5-1; D unresolved. The CDR3 loop spans 12 amino acids. Deletions cut 1 base from V and 7 bases from J, with 7 bases between. CDR1 SGHRS and CDR2 YFSETQ come from the germline V gene. The CDR3 loop is CASSLFQNTQYF. As DNA, the CDR3 is TGCGCCAGCAGCTTGTTCCAAAATACGCAGTATTTT.

This chain joins TRBV5-6 and TRBJ2-6; 8 positions match TRBD1. The junction had 2 bases not matched to a gene; V was cut back by 4 bases and J by 2 bases. CDR3 length equals 15 residues. CDR1 and CDR2 (germline): SGHDT, YYEEEE. The CDR3 DNA reads as TGTGCCAGCAGCCACAGGGGGGCTGGGGCCAACGTCCTGACTTTC. It translates to CASSHRGAGANVLTF.